One and the same sample provided the 31 T cell receptor beta chains below, sequenced in a study of blood T cell repertoires in COVID-19 (dated by TCRdb to between 2020 and 2021). Library preparation was by the immunoSEQ multiplex PCR assay. TCRdb's version of the immuneACCESS table is confined to in-frame rearrangements and falls short of the full clone set. An unresolved V gene accounts for under half of the shortfall where checked; the remainder is of unknown origin. The sample data list about 100,000 clones, and 84% of these were observed just once. Together, the top ten hold roughly a sixth of the sample. Material for sequencing was peripheral blood. Source of these receptors: a woman aged 55-69 years with acute or convalescent COVID-19.

The chain joins TRBV16 to TRBJ2-2; tentatively, D is TRBD1 (6 bases). The germline gives CDR1 KGHSY, CDR2 FQNENV. The CDR3 contains 13 residues. Trimming shortened V by 4 bases and J by 4 bases, and 7 bases separated the two germline ends. The CDR3 region has the DNA TGTGCCAGCAGCCCCAGGGGCACCGGGGAGCTGTTTTTT. Translating gives CASSPRGTGELFF.

The rearrangement links TRBV19 to TRBJ1-2; 8 bases are shared with TRBD1. CDR1 LNHDA and CDR2 SQIVND come from the germline V gene (reference sequence). This CDR3 contains 14 residues. Trimming at V came to 3 bases and at J to 5 bases, leaving 5 bases not matched to a gene. The CDR3, as DNA: TGTGCCAGTAGTATCACAGGGGGAGTTTATGGCTACACCTTC. It translates to CASSITGGVYGYTF.

V is TRBV29-1 and J is TRBJ2-5; 8 nucleotides match TRBD1. This CDR3 is built from 13 residues. V trimming: 7 bases; J trimming: 5 bases; junction bases outside the gene matches: 9. Germline V lookup: CDR1 SQVTM, CDR2 ANQGSEA. CDR3 region: CSGSGQGGETQYF. CDR3 sequence (DNA): TGCAGCGGCTCCGGACAGGGCGGCGAGACCCAGTACTTC.

The table lists this clone with a count of one. This chain links TRBV5-1 with TRBJ2-2, with 7 positions matching TRBD2. The germline gives CDR1 SGHRS, CDR2 YFSETQ. V lost 4 bases and J lost 5; bases outside the gene matches: 11. The CDR3 extends over 16 amino acids. CDR3 in DNA: TGCGCCAGCAGCCCGCAGGGAGGGGTTGGTACCGGGGAGCTGTTTTTT. Translation gives CASSPQGGVGTGELFF.

This sequence joins TRBV5-1 and TRBJ1-3; D gene ambiguous. Between the trimmed V and J ends, which lost 0 bases and 0 bases, there was a span of 10 bases. The CDR3 contains 16 residues. CDR1 and CDR2 from the germline V gene are SGHRS and YFSETQ. The CDR3 region has the DNA TGCGCCAGCAGCTTGGGAGGGCCCCCCTCTGGAAACACCATATATTTT. Amino acids: CASSLGGPPSGNTIYF.

The V gene is TRBV28, the J gene TRBJ1-3; the D is unclear. Germline V CDR1 and CDR2: MDHEN, SYDVKM. This CDR3 spans 14 amino acids. The V end lost 5 bases, the J end lost 4 bases, and 12 bases lay between the germline ends. The CDR3 region is CASSLLRSGNTIYF. CDR3 nucleotides: TGTGCCAGCAGTCTATTAAGGAGCGGAAACACCATATATTTT.

The gene calls are TRBV7-2 and TRBJ1-6; 7 bases agree with TRBD1. Germline V gene lookup returns CDR1 SGHTA and CDR2 FQGNSA. CDR3 length equals 17 residues. Trimming removed 5 bases from V and 3 bases from J; junction bases left unmatched: 10. CDR3 nucleotide sequence: TGTGCCAGCAGCCTATCGGACAGGTTCTACTATAATTCACCCCTCCACTTT. Translating it yields CASSLSDRFYYNSPLHF.

This chain links TRBV3-1 (or the pseudogene TRBV3-2) with TRBJ2-5; 10 bases align to TRBD2. Germline V gene data show CDR1 as LGHDT and CDR2 as YNNKEL (reference sequence). Germline trimming cut 4 bases from V and 1 base from J; bases unmatched to any gene: 9. CDR3 length: 17 residues. In DNA form, the CDR3 reads TGTGCCAGCAGCCGTTTCGGGTTAGCGGGGGGCCAAGAGACCCAGTACTTC. Translating it yields CASSRFGLAGGQETQYF.

This chain links TRBV28 with TRBJ2-3, with 9 nucleotides matching TRBD2. Unmatched junction bases numbered 6, after V lost 1 base and J lost 4 bases. The CDR3 extends over 16 amino acids. The germline CDR1 and CDR2 sequences are MDHEN and SYDVKM. CDR3 in amino acids: CASSLSGLARADTQYF. The CDR3, as DNA: TGTGCCAGCAGTTTATCGGGACTAGCCCGGGCAGATACGCAGTATTTT.

This clone was observed once. The gene calls are TRBV2 and TRBJ2-7, with D perhaps TRBD2 (7 bases). This CDR3 spans 15 amino acids. The V and J ends lost 6 bases and 0 bases respectively, with 15 bases between them. Germline CDR1 SNHLY, CDR2 FYNNEI. CDR3 protein: CASRGGRFSSYEQYF. CDR3 DNA: TGTGCCAGCAGGGGGGGGCGGTTCAGCTCCTACGAGCAGTACTTC.

The gene calls are TRBV6-5 and TRBJ1-5; 7 bases fit TRBD1. V trimming: 2 bases; J trimming: 5 bases; junction bases outside the gene matches: 9. This CDR3 spans 16 amino acids. The germline V gene has CDR1 MNHEY and CDR2 SVGAGI. CDR3 sequence: CASSYGGQVGDQPQHF. The CDR3 DNA reads as TGTGCCAGCAGTTACGGCGGACAGGTTGGGGATCAGCCCCAGCATTTT.

The chain uses TRBV27 and TRBJ1-2; 8 bases fit TRBD1. V shed 5 bases, J shed 8 bases, and the junction held 10 bases outside the gene matches. Germline CDR1 is MNHEY and CDR2 is SMNVEV (reference sequence). CDR3 length: 14 residues. DNA of the CDR3: TGTGCCAGCAGTCCAGCGGACAGGGTTTGGGGCTACACCTTC. This sequence encodes CASSPADRVWGYTF.

The chain couples TRBV19 to TRBJ2-7; the match to TRBD1 covers 11 bases. The CDR3 loop spans 15 amino acids. In germline, CDR1 is LNHDA, CDR2 SQIVND (reference sequence). Trimming took 1 base from V and 3 from J; bases not matched to a gene: 2. The CDR3 loop is CASSIGTGGFYEQYF. As DNA, the CDR3 is TGTGCCAGTAGTATAGGGACAGGGGGCTTCTACGAGCAGTACTTC.

V usage is TRBV2 and J usage is TRBJ2-7; D is unresolved. The germline V gene has CDR1 SNHLY and CDR2 FYNNEI. V lost 4 bases and J lost 2, with 12 bases in between. This CDR3 is built from 14 residues. The CDR3 protein is CASSGALPTYEQYF. CDR3 DNA sequence: TGTGCCAGCAGTGGGGCCCTCCCAACCTACGAGCAGTACTTC.

The chain links TRBV7-9 to TRBJ1-1; TRBD1 aligns across 8 bases. V shed 6 bases, J shed 2 bases, and the junction held 8 bases outside the gene matches. The CDR3 extends over 15 amino acids. Germline CDR1 and CDR2: SEHNR and FQNEAQ (reference sequence). DNA for the CDR3: TGTGCCAGCAGTCAAGGGACAGGCCTAAACACTGAAGCTTTCTTT. This codes for CASSQGTGLNTEAFF.

V is TRBV28 and J is TRBJ1-5, with 8 bases identical to TRBD1. The CDR3 is 15 residues long. With 6 bases clipped from V and 3 bases from J, the junction kept 7 bases outside the gene matches. Per the germline V gene, CDR1 is MDHEN and CDR2 is SYDVKM. Here the CDR3 DNA reads TGTGCCAGCAGGAGAACGGGACAGGTCAATCAGCCCCAGCATTTT. This codes for CASRRTGQVNQPQHF.

The J gene is TRBJ1-3, the V gene TRBV23-1; 10 positions match TRBD1. TRBV23-1 qualifies as an ORF whose function is uncertain. Trimming cost V 7 bases and J 3 bases; bases outside gene matches: 6. This CDR3 spans 15 amino acids. The CDR3 is CASIRQGAGGNTIYF. The DNA for the CDR3 is TGCGCCAGCATACGACAGGGGGCTGGTGGAAACACCATATATTTT.

The chain uses TRBV11-2 and TRBJ2-3; D call uncertain. Trimming left V 5 bases short and J 7 bases short, with 10 bases between. In germline, CDR1 is SGHAT, CDR2 FQNNGV. The CDR3 sequence is 12 residues long. The CDR3 sequence: CASSPGRYTQYF. CDR3 sequence (DNA): TGTGCCAGCAGCCCCGGTCGATATACGCAGTATTTT.

The chain uses TRBV10-3 and TRBJ2-3; perhaps TRBD2 as D (7 bases). Germline V CDR1 and CDR2: ENHRY, SYGVKD. The CDR3 consists of 14 residues. The germline V and J ends were trimmed by 10 bases and 2 bases, with 16 bases remaining between them. The CDR3 spells CATGGQGSTDTQYF. The CDR3 nucleotides read TGTGCCACCGGGGGGCAGGGATCCACAGATACGCAGTATTTT.

The rearrangement links TRBV20-1 to TRBJ1-2; 10 bases align to TRBD1. CDR3 length: 13 amino acids. Unmatched junction bases numbered 6, after V lost 3 bases and J lost 8 bases. CDR1 and CDR2 from the germline V gene are DFQATT and SNEGSKA (reference sequence). CDR3 region: CSASPDRGRGYTF. As DNA, the CDR3 is TGCAGTGCTAGTCCCGACAGGGGGCGAGGCTACACCTTC.

The chain links TRBV28 to TRBJ1-2, with 7 bases aligning to TRBD1. Trimming removed 6 bases from V and 11 bases from J; junction bases left unmatched: 12. Germline V lookup: CDR1 MDHEN, CDR2 SYDVKM. CDR3 length: 13 amino acids. The CDR3, as DNA: TGTGCCAGCAGCAAAACGGGACAGTTAACATACACCTTC. Translation: CASSKTGQLTYTF.

Concerning this clone itself: A junction boundary mismatches the germline segment, possibly from a read error. The genes are TRBV7-7 and TRBJ2-2; D uncertain. The CDR3 contains 13 residues. From germline, CDR1 is SSHAT and CDR2 FNYEAQ (reference sequence). CDR3 coding DNA: TGTGCTAGCAGCATCCAGAACACCGGGGAGCTGTTTTTT. This codes for CASSIQNTGELFF.

J is TRBJ1-4 and V is TRBV20-1; D gene ambiguous. Germline V CDR1 and CDR2: DFQATT, SNEGSKA (reference sequence). The CDR3 runs to 12 residues. V dropped 3 bases and J dropped 8 bases, with 10 bases sitting between them. CDR3 amino acids: CSASGSEEKLFF. CDR3 in DNA: TGCAGTGCTAGTGGCAGCGAGGAAAAACTGTTTTTT.

This chain connects TRBV2 to TRBJ1-1, with 7 positions matching TRBD1. The CDR3 runs to 14 residues. Per the germline V gene, CDR1 is SNHLY and CDR2 is FYNNEI. V shed 6 bases and J 0 bases; nucleotides not matched to a gene: 4. This CDR3 is CASREGQLNTEAFF. In DNA, the CDR3 is TGTGCCAGCAGGGAGGGACAGCTGAACACTGAAGCTTTCTTT.

The chain combines TRBV18 with TRBJ2-3; TRBD2 aligns across 9 bases. Germline CDR1 and CDR2: KGHSH and LQKENI. Trimming took 1 base from V and 5 from J; bases not matched to a gene: 1. The CDR3 spans 14 residues. CDR3 sequence: CASSPLLAGDTQYF. The CDR3 DNA is TGTGCCAGCTCACCACTACTAGCGGGAGATACGCAGTATTTT. Full variable domain (rest looked up from reference TRBV18 and TRBJ2-3): NAGVMQNPRHLVRRRGQEARLRCSPMKGHSHVYWYRQLPEEGLKFMVYLQKENIIDESGMPKERFSAEFPKEGPSILRIQQVVRGDSAAYFCASSPLLAGDTQYFGPGTRLTVL.

This clone has just a few counts. The CDR3 protein is CASSLGQGIVGELFF. The CDR3 nucleotides are TGTGCCAGCAGCCTGGGACAGGGAATAGTCGGGGAGCTGTTTTTT. V usage is TRBV6-2 or TRBV6-3 and J usage is TRBJ2-2; 9 nucleotides align to TRBD1. The germline gives CDR1 MNHEY, CDR2 SVGEGT. The CDR3 runs 15 residues. V dropped 6 bases and J dropped 7; count of bases not matched to a gene: 9.

The chain carries TRBV27 and TRBJ2-1, with 7 bases that match TRBD2. The CDR3 has 14 amino acids. Trimming cost V 0 bases and J 4 bases; bases outside gene matches: 0. Germline assignment: CDR1 MNHEY and CDR2 SMNVEV (reference sequence). The CDR3 loop reads CASSLSRGYNEQFF. The CDR3 bases are TGTGCCAGCAGTTTATCGCGGGGGTACAATGAGCAGTTCTTC.

The chain employs TRBV2 and TRBJ1-6, with 7 nucleotides matching TRBD1. Unmatched junction bases numbered 5, after V lost 6 bases and J lost 0 bases. CDR1 SNHLY and CDR2 FYNNEI come from the germline V gene. The CDR3 runs to 16 residues. CDR3 sequence reads: CASRGDSSSYNSPLHF. CDR3 DNA: TGTGCCAGCAGGGGGGACAGTAGCTCCTATAATTCACCCCTCCACTTT.

The V and J genes are TRBV5-6 and TRBJ1-3; TRBD1 is a possible D gene (5 bases). Trimming removed 2 bases from V and 4 bases from J, with 13 bases in between. The CDR3 runs 15 residues. The germline V gene has CDR1 SGHDT and CDR2 YYEEEE. The CDR3 loop reads CASSFLDRKGNTIYF. CDR3 nucleotides: TGTGCCAGCAGCTTCCTCGACAGAAAAGGAAACACCATATATTTT.

The chain links TRBV7-2 to TRBJ1-2, with D hard to call. V dropped 5 bases and J dropped 7 bases, with 17 bases sitting between them. Germline CDR1 and CDR2: SGHTA and FQGNSA. CDR3 length: 14 amino acids. The CDR3, as DNA: TGTGCCAGCAGCGCCGGGGTGGGATCAGCTGGCTACACCTTC. Translating it yields CASSAGVGSAGYTF.

J is TRBJ1-2 and V is TRBV25-1, with a weak D call TRBD1 (6 bases). The germline V and J ends were trimmed by 5 bases and 4 bases, with 8 bases remaining between them. Germline values: CDR1 MGHDK, CDR2 SYGVNS. The CDR3 covers 12 residues. DNA of the CDR3: TGTGCCAGCAGTCTAGGGGGCTATGGCTACACCTTC. The encoded protein is CASSLGGYGYTF.